What follows are 15 T cell receptor beta chains derived from one specimen sequenced in a study of blood T cell repertoires in COVID-19. The repertoire was sequenced with immunoSEQ multiplex PCR; TCRdb's copy has only in-frame clones and lacks some. Of some 130,000 clones listed, approximately 88% are singletons. Sequenced input: peripheral blood. The receptors here all came from a man in his 70s with active COVID-19.

The V and J genes are TRBV11-2 and TRBJ2-5, with a possible D match to TRBD1 (5 bases). Trimming shortened V by 5 bases and J by 3 bases, and 19 bases separated the two germline ends. This CDR3 region has 16 residues. Germline assignment: CDR1 SGHAT and CDR2 FQNNGV. This chain's CDR3 is CASSLLGAGPEETQYF. The CDR3 bases are TGTGCCAGCAGCCTATTGGGTGCAGGGCCGGAAGAGACCCAGTACTTC. The full variable domain, with the rest looked up from reference TRBV11-2 and TRBJ2-5, is EAGVAQSPRYKIIEKRQSVAFWCNPISGHATLYWYQQILGQGPKLLIQFQNNGVVDDSQLPKDRFSAERLKGVDSTLKIQPAKLEDSAVYLCASSLLGAGPEETQYFGPGTRLLVL.

The chain carries TRBV5-1 and TRBJ2-1; a weak D match, TRBD1 (6 bases). Germline lookup yields CDR1 SGHRS and CDR2 YFSETQ. Trimming cost V 4 bases and J 7 bases, with 12 bases left between them. This CDR3 has 13 residues. CDR3 in amino acids: CASSTIGGNEQFF. In DNA form, the CDR3 reads TGCGCCAGCAGCACTATAGGGGGTAATGAGCAGTTCTTC.

V and J are TRBV2 and TRBJ2-2; possible D gene TRBD1, 5 bases. From germline, CDR1 is SNHLY and CDR2 FYNNEI. There are 15 residues in the CDR3. Trimming shortened V by 7 bases and J by 1 base, and 13 bases separated the two germline ends. The CDR3: CASILAGKNTGELFF. The CDR3 DNA reads as TGTGCCAGCATACTGGCAGGGAAGAACACCGGGGAGCTGTTTTTT.

The CDR3 here is CASSGRTGMTYEQYF. In nucleotides, the CDR3 is TGTGCCAGCAGCGGGCGGACAGGGATGACCTACGAGCAGTACTTC. V gene TRBV7-2 combines with J gene TRBJ2-7; TRBD1 aligns across 8 bases. This CDR3 region has 15 residues. V lost 5 bases to trimming and J lost 2 bases; unmatched junction nucleotides: 8. The germline V gene encodes CDR1 SGHTA and CDR2 FQGNSA.

This chain links TRBV9 with TRBJ2-7; 9 nucleotides line up with TRBD1. The V gene end was trimmed by 0 bases and the J gene end by 5 bases; junction bases not matched to a gene: 0. Germline assignment: CDR1 SGDLS and CDR2 YYNGEE. The CDR3 is 13 amino acids. This CDR3 is CASSVGDRDEQYF. In nucleotides, the CDR3 is TGTGCCAGCAGCGTAGGGGACAGGGACGAGCAGTACTTC. Together with reference TRBV9 and TRBJ2-7, the CDR3 gives the full variable domain: DSGVTQTPKHLITATGQRVTLRCSPRSGDLSVYWYQQSLDQGLQFLIQYYNGEERAKGNILERFSAQQFPDLHSELNLSSLELGDSALYFCASSVGDRDEQYFGPGTRLTVT.

This rearrangement joins TRBV4-2 to TRBJ2-1; TRBD2 is a possible D gene (5 bases). Germline V gene sequence: CDR1 LGHNA, CDR2 YNFKEQ. The CDR3 loop spans 17 amino acids. Deletions cut 0 bases from V and 10 bases from J, with 22 bases between. The CDR3 loop reads CASSQDGPRTGTGEQFF. In DNA form, the CDR3 reads TGTGCCAGCAGCCAAGATGGGCCTCGGACGGGTACGGGGGAGCAGTTCTTC.

This chain uses TRBV14 with TRBJ2-7; D is perhaps TRBD1 (6 bases). Germline CDR1 is SGHDN and CDR2 is FVKESK. Trimming removed 5 bases from V and 3 bases from J, with 23 bases in between. This CDR3 has 17 amino acids. The CDR3 DNA reads TGTGCCAGCAGCAACCCCGTAGACAGGTTCGGTGTCTACGAGCAGTACTTC. Protein: CASSNPVDRFGVYEQYF. Looking up the rest from reference TRBV14 and TRBJ2-7 gives the full variable domain: EAGVTQFPSHSVIEKGQTVTLRCDPISGHDNLYWYRRVMGKEIKFLLHFVKESKQDESGMPNNRFLAERTGGTYSTLKVQPAELEDSGVYFCASSNPVDRFGVYEQYFGPGTRLTVT.

The CDR3 is CASSKGRADEQYF. The CDR3 DNA sequence: TGTGCCAGCAGCAAAGGGAGGGCGGACGAGCAGTACTTC. This chain joins TRBV21-1 and TRBJ2-7; TRBD2 is the table's D call and was not checked against the DNA. TRBV21-1 is reported as a pseudogene. The CDR3 sequence is 13 residues long.

This clone was recorded a few times. The chain combines TRBV6-4 with TRBJ1-5; TRBD1 matches 7 bases. The J segment lost 7 bases and the V segment lost 3 bases, leaving 6 bases of the junction unmatched. Germline V gene lookup returns CDR1 MRHNA and CDR2 SNTAGT. The CDR3 runs 14 residues. This CDR3 is CASSDGAGGQPQHF. The CDR3 nucleotides are TGTGCCAGCAGTGATGGGGCAGGGGGGCAGCCCCAGCATTTT.

The chain links TRBV28 to TRBJ2-1, with 9 bases lining up with TRBD2. The CDR3 runs 16 residues. Losses at the gene ends were 8 bases for V and 2 bases for J; bases not matched to a gene: 10. CDR1 MDHEN and CDR2 SYDVKM come from the germline V gene. CDR3 region: CASGNSGSGTYNEQFF. The CDR3 DNA sequence: TGTGCCAGCGGCAATAGCGGGAGTGGGACCTACAATGAGCAGTTCTTC.

The V gene is TRBV30, the J gene TRBJ2-7, with 7 positions matching TRBD2. The CDR3 runs 13 residues. CDR1 is GTSNPN and CDR2 is SVGIG in the germline V gene (reference sequence). With V trimmed by 2 bases and J by 6 bases, 7 bases remained unmatched. CDR3 protein: CAWSSGRVGEQYF. CDR3 nucleotide sequence: TGTGCCTGGAGTTCGGGGAGGGTTGGCGAGCAGTACTTC. Together with reference TRBV30 and TRBJ2-7, the CDR3 gives the full variable domain: SQTIHQWPATLVQPVGSPLSLECTVEGTSNPNLYWYRQAAGRGLQLLFYSVGIGQISSEVPQNLSASRPQDRQFILSSKKLLLSDSGFYLCAWSSGRVGEQYFGPGTRLTVT.

The chain couples TRBV11-2 to TRBJ2-3; a possible D gene is TRBD2 (6 bases). The CDR3 spans 17 residues. In germline, CDR1 is SGHAT, CDR2 FQNNGV. The germline V and J ends were trimmed by 3 bases and 0 bases, with 16 bases remaining between them. CDR3 protein: CASSFGGGALSTDTQYF. In DNA form, the CDR3 reads TGTGCCAGCAGCTTTGGTGGCGGGGCCTTAAGCACAGATACGCAGTATTTT.

The J gene is TRBJ2-7, the V gene TRBV2; 7 nucleotides agree with TRBD1. There are 14 residues in the CDR3. Trimming at V came to 4 bases and at J to 2 bases, leaving 5 bases not matched to a gene. CDR1 SNHLY and CDR2 FYNNEI come from the germline V gene. CDR3 sequence reads: CASSGDSPTYEQYF. The CDR3 region has the DNA TGTGCCAGCAGTGGGGACAGCCCTACCTACGAGCAGTACTTC. Full variable domain (outside the CDR3, taken from reference TRBV2 and TRBJ2-7): EPEVTQTPSHQVTQMGQEVILRCVPISNHLYFYWYRQILGQKVEFLVSFYNNEISEKSEIFDDQFSVERPDGSNFTLKIRSTKLEDSAMYFCASSGDSPTYEQYFGPGTRLTVT.

The chain carries TRBV19 and TRBJ2-3, with TRBD2 as a possible D gene (6 bases). V lost 6 bases and J lost 4, with 14 bases in between. Germline V lookup: CDR1 LNHDA, CDR2 SQIVND (reference sequence). The CDR3 is 14 amino acids. CDR3 in DNA: TGTGCCAGTAGGCCGCACCGGGACTCAGATACGCAGTATTTT. Its protein is CASRPHRDSDTQYF.

The chain employs TRBV6-5 and TRBJ2-3, with TRBD2 as a possible D gene (6 bases). Germline loops: CDR1 MNHEY, CDR2 SVGAGI. The germline V and J ends were trimmed by 8 bases and 2 bases, with 11 bases remaining between them. This CDR3 spans 13 amino acids. The CDR3 nucleotides read TGTGCCAGCCGGGACTCCAACACAGATACGCAGTATTTT. Translating gives CASRDSNTDTQYF.